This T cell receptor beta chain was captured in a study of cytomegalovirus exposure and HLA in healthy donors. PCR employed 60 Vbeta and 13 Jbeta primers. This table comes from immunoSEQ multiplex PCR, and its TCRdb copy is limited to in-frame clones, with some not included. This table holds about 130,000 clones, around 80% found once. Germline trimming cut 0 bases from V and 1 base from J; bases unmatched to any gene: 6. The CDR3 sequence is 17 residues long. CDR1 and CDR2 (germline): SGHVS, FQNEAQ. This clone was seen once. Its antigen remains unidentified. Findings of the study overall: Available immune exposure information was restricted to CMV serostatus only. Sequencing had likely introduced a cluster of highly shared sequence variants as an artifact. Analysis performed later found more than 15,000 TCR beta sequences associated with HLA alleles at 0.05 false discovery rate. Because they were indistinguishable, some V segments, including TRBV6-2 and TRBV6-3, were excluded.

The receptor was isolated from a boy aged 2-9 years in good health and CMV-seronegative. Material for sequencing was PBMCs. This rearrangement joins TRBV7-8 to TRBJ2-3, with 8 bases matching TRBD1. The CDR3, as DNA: TGTGCCAGCAGCTTAGCGATGACAGGGGCAGGCACAGATACGCAGTATTTT. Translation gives CASSLAMTGAGTDTQYF.